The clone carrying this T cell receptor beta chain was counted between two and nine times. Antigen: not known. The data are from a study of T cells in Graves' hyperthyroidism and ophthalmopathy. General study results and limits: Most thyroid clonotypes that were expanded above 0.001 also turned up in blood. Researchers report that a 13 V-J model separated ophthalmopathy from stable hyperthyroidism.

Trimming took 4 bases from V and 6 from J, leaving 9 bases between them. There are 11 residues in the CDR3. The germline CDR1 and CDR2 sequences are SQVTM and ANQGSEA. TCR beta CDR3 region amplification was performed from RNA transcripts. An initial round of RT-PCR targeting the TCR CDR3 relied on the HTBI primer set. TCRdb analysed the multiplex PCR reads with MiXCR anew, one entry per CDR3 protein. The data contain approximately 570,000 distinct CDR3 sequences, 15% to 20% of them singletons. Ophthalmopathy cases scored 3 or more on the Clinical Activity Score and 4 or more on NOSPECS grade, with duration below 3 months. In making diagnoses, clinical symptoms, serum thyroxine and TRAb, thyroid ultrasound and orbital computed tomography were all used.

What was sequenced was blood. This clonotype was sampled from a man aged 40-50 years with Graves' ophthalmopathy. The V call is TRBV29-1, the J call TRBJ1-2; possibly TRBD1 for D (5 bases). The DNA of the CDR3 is TGCAGCGTTGGGGGGTGGAATGGCTACACCTTC. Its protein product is CSVGGWNGYTF. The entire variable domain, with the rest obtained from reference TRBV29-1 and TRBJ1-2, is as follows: SAVISQKPSRDICQRGTSLTIQCQVDSQVTMMFWYRQQPGQSLTLIATANQGSEATYESGFVIDKFPISRPNLTFSTLTVSNMSPEDSSIYLCSVGGWNGYTFGSGTRLTVV.